In this sample, the clone carrying this T cell receptor (beta chain) turned up many times. Trimming cost V 3 bases and J 0 bases, with 8 bases left between them. This CDR3 has 13 amino acids. CDR1 and CDR2 (germline): SQVTM, ANQGSEA. The entry originates in a study of cytotoxic CD8 clonotypes in ibrutinib-treated CLL. Genomic DNA in a quantity of 2 to 2.5 micrograms was derived from cryopreserved PBMCs for TCR beta libraries. Target depth was 1 in 200,000 to 1 in 1 million T cells, about 10x per clonotype. The table came from immunoSEQ multiplex PCR; TCRdb's copy has only in-frame clones and leaves some out. The sample contains fewer than 35,000 clones, roughly 59% of which appear only once.

The chain recombines TRBV29-1 with TRBJ1-1; D possibly corresponds to TRBD1 (5 bases). The clonotype was recovered from a human donor with chronic lymphocytic leukemia. Here the sequenced sample was PBMCs, taken before ibrutinib treatment. The CDR3 spells CSVERDLNTEAFF. The CDR3 DNA is TGCAGCGTTGAGCGGGACCTGAACACTGAAGCTTTCTTT. Variable domain in full (rest from reference TRBV29-1 and TRBJ1-1): SAVISQKPSRDICQRGTSLTIQCQVDSQVTMMFWYRQQPGQSLTLIATANQGSEATYESGFVIDKFPISRPNLTFSTLTVSNMSPEDSSIYLCSVERDLNTEAFFGQGTRLTVV.